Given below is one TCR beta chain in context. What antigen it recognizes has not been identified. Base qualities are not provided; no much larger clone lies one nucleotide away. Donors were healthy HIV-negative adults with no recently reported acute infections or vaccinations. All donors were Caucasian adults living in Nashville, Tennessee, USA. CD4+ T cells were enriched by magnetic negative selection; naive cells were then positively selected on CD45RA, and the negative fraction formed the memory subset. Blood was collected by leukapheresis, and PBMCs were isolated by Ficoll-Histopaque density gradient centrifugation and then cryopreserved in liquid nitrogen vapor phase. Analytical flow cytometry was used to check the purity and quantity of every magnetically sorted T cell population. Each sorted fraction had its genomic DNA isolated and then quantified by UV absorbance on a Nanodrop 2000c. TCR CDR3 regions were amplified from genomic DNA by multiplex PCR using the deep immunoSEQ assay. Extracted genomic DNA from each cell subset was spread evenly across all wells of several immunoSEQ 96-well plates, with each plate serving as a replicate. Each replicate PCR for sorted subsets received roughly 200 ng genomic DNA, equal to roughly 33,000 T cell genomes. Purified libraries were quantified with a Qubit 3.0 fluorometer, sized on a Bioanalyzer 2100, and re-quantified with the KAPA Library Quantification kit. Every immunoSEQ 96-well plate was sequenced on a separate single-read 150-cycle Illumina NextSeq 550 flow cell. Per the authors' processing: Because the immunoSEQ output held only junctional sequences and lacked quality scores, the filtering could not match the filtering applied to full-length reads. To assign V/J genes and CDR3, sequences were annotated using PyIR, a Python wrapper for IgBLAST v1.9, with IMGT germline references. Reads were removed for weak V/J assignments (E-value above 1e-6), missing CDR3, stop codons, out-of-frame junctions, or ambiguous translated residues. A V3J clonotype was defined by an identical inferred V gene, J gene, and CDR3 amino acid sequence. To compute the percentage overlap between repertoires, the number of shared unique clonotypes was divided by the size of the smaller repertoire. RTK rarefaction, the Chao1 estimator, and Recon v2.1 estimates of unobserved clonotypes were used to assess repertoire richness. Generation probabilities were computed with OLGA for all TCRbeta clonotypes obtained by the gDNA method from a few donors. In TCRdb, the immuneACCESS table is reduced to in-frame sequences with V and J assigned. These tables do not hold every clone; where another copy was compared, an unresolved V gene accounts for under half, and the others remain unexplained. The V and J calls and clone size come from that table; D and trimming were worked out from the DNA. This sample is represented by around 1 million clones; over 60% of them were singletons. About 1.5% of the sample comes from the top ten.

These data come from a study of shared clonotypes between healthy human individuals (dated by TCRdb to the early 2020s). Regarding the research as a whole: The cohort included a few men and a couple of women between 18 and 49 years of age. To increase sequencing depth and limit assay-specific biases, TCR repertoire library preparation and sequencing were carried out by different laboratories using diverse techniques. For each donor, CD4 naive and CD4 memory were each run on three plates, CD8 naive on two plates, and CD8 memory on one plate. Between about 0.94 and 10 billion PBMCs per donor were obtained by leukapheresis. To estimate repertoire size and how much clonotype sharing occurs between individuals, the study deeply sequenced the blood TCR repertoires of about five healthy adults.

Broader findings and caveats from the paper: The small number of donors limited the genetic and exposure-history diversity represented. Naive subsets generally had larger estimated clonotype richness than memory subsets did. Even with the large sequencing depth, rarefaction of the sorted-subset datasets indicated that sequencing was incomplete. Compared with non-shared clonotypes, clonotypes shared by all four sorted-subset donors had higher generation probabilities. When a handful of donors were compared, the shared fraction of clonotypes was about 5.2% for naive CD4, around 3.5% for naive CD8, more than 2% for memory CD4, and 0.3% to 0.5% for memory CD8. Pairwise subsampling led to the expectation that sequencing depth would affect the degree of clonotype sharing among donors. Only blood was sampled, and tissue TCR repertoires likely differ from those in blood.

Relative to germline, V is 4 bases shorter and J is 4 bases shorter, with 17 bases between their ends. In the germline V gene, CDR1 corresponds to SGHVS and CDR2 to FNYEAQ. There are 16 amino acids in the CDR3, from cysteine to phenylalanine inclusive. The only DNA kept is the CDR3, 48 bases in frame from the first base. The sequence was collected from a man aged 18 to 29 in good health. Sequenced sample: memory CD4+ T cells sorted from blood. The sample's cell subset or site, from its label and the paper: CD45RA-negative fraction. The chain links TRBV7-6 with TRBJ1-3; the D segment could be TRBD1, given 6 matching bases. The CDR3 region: CASSSVPGTFGNTIYF. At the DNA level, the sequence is TGTGCCAGCAGCTCTGTTCCCGGGACATTCGGAAACACCATATATTTT.